These 10 T cell receptor beta chains came from one sample sequenced in a study of blood T cell repertoires in COVID-19 (dated by TCRdb to 2020 to 2022). Libraries came from the immunoSEQ multiplex PCR assay. TCRdb obtained this table from immuneACCESS and retained in-frame rearrangements with V and J assigned. These tables miss some clones; where compared with another copy, unresolved V genes account for less than half of the shortfall, and the remainder is unexplained. The sample table records 25,000 to 35,000 clones; roughly nine tenths of these occur just once. 4% to 5.5% of the sample is taken by the ten largest. Sequencing input: peripheral blood. The receptors were gathered from a man aged 65 to 85 with active COVID-19.

In its sample, this clone was seen a few times. V and J are TRBV7-2 and TRBJ1-5; D not certain. The V gene lost 5 bases and the J gene lost 0 bases, with 17 bases spanning the gap. CDR3 length: 17 residues. Germline V CDR1 and CDR2: SGHTA, FQGNSA. The CDR3, as DNA: TGTGCCAGCAGCCTGCTTCCGGGGATGTATAGCAATCAGCCCCAGCATTTT. It codes for CASSLLPGMYSNQPQHF. Together with reference TRBV7-2 and TRBJ1-5, the CDR3 gives the full variable domain: GAGVSQSPSNKVTEKGKDVELRCDPISGHTALYWYRQSLGQGLEFLIYFQGNSAPDKSGLPSDRFSAERTGGSVSTLTIQRTQQEDSAVYLCASSLLPGMYSNQPQHFGDGTRLSIL.

The sample holds one count of this clone. The genes are TRBV24-1 and TRBJ2-2, with D unresolved. The CDR3 loop spans 16 amino acids. Trimming shortened V by 2 bases and J by 4 bases, and 13 bases separated the two germline ends. In germline, CDR1 is KGHDR, CDR2 SFDVKD. The DNA for the CDR3 is TGTGCCACCAGTGATTCCCTGTTTTCGGGCACCGGGGAGCTGTTTTTT. This codes for CATSDSLFSGTGELFF.

The CDR3, as DNA: TGCGCCAGCAGCCAATATTTTAATCAGCCCCAGCATTTT. Translation: CASSQYFNQPQHF. This chain uses TRBV4-3 with TRBJ1-5; D is unclear. The CDR3 extends over 13 amino acids. Trimming shortened V by 2 bases and J by 4 bases, and 6 bases separated the two germline ends. Germline V CDR1 and CDR2: LGHNA, YSLEER.

Here the CDR3 reads CASSFGENTEAFF. The CDR3, as DNA: TGTGCCAGCAGCTTCGGGGAGAACACTGAAGCTTTCTTT. This chain links TRBV7-2 with TRBJ1-1; D remains unclear. CDR3 length: 13 residues. Between the trimmed V and J ends, which lost 3 bases and 1 base, there was a span of 6 bases. Germline loops: CDR1 SGHTA, CDR2 FQGNSA.

This sequence joins TRBV6-5 and TRBJ1-5; D is perhaps TRBD1 (5 bases). V was shortened by 5 bases and J by 1 base, with 12 bases between the two germline ends. Germline CDR1 reads MNHEY; CDR2 reads SVGAGI. There are 15 residues in the CDR3. The CDR3, as DNA: TGTGCCAGCAGTCAACGACAGACCAGCAATCAGCCCCAGCATTTT. It encodes CASSQRQTSNQPQHF.

The rearrangement joins TRBV6-4 to TRBJ1-2, with TRBD1 matching over 7 bases. J gave up 8 bases and V 3 bases, and 12 bases lay outside the gene matches. CDR1 is MRHNA and CDR2 is SNTAGT in the germline V gene. The length of the CDR3 is 15 residues. The chain's CDR3 is CASSETGQSYGGYTF. CDR3 nucleotide sequence: TGTGCCAGCAGTGAGACGGGACAGAGCTATGGCGGCTACACCTTC.

The chain recombines TRBV4-3 with TRBJ2-3; 8 nucleotides match TRBD2. This CDR3 comprises 14 residues. The germline CDR1 and CDR2 sequences are LGHNA and YSLEER. V dropped 3 bases and J dropped 1; count of bases not matched to a gene: 0. The CDR3 protein is CASSQRGGTDTQYF. CDR3 nucleotides: TGCGCCAGCAGCCAGCGGGGGGGCACAGATACGCAGTATTTT.

This clone turned up a few times. This chain links TRBV3-1 (or the pseudogene TRBV3-2) with TRBJ2-7; TRBD1 might be the D (5 bases). Germline V gene data show CDR1 as LGHDT and CDR2 as YNNKEL (reference sequence). The CDR3 sequence is 16 residues long. Trimming stripped 0 bases from V and 4 bases from J, with 16 bases between. This chain's CDR3 is CASSQEVDSFLYEQYF. In nucleotides, the CDR3 is TGTGCCAGCAGCCAAGAGGTAGACAGCTTTCTTTACGAGCAGTACTTC.

V usage is TRBV24-1 and J usage is TRBJ1-2; D is unclear. V was trimmed by 2 bases and J by 1 base, leaving 10 bases between them. This CDR3 has 15 residues. Per the germline V gene, CDR1 is KGHDR and CDR2 is SFDVKD. DNA for the CDR3: TGTGCCACCAGTGATTCGGCGGCTTTTAACTATGGCTACACCTTC. Residues: CATSDSAAFNYGYTF.

The chain is built from TRBV9 and TRBJ1-2; D remains unclear. This CDR3 region has 14 residues. V was trimmed by 3 bases and J by 2 bases, leaving 11 bases between them. The germline gives CDR1 SGDLS, CDR2 YYNGEE. For the CDR3, the DNA is TGTGCCAGCAGCGCTCGGACGGGGAACTATGGCTACACCTTC. It is translated as CASSARTGNYGYTF.